Presented here are 12 T cell receptor beta chains from one specimen sequenced in a study of neurological immune-mediated disorders. The time point is: longitudinal time-point 1 (baseline). One entry per CDR3 protein results from TCRdb running MiXCR on the 5' RACE reads. The sample lists 50,000 to 70,000 distinct CDR3 sequences, about 11% seen once, with approximately 7% in the top ten. Sequencing used PBMCs. These receptors all stem from a male donor with HTLV-1-associated myelopathy (HAM/TSP).

The table lists this clonotype with many counts. V usage is TRBV5-1 and J usage is TRBJ2-2; D not resolved. The CDR3 contains 15 residues. Germline V gene lookup returns CDR1 SGHRS and CDR2 YFSETQ. V was pared by 1 base and J by 7 bases, with 14 bases between. Here the CDR3 reads CASSLFQDGSGELFF. The CDR3 bases are TGCGCCAGCAGCTTGTTTCAGGATGGTAGCGGGGAGCTGTTTTTT.

This clonotype has ten or more counts. The V and J genes are TRBV20-1 and TRBJ1-1, with 10 bases lining up with TRBD1. V dropped 1 base and J dropped 5; count of bases not matched to a gene: 1. The CDR3 totals 13 residues. Germline values: CDR1 DFQATT, CDR2 SNEGSKA (reference sequence). The CDR3 region has the DNA TGCAGTGCTAGAGGGACAGGGGGGACTGAAGCTTTCTTT. Residues: CSARGTGGTEAFF.

This clonotype was counted at least ten times. The DNA for the CDR3 is TGTGCCAGCAGTAGACTACTAGCGGGGGAGAAGACCCAGTACTTC. It encodes CASSRLLAGEKTQYF. The genes are TRBV6-2 or TRBV6-3 and TRBJ2-5, with 11 nucleotides matching TRBD2. Germline V gene data show CDR1 as MNHEY and CDR2 as SVGEGT. Unmatched junction bases numbered 8, after V lost 5 bases and J lost 6 bases. The CDR3 contains 15 residues.

This clonotype showed up just once. The CDR3 ends on some other residue instead of the conserved phenylalanine or tryptophan, so this is likely a read error. Because the CDR3's place on the DNA is in doubt, the DNA is left out and the CDR3 is given as listed by TCRdb. The chain has TRBV28 and TRBJ1-5; the table's D call of TRBD1 was not tested on the DNA. Germline CDR1 reads MDHEN; CDR2 reads SYDVKM. The CDR3 length equals 15 residues, ends included. The CDR3 loop is CASSLPGGFNQPQHS.

In its sample, this clonotype was seen many times. This chain uses TRBV18 with TRBJ1-5; D not certain. Trimming took off 3 bases at V and 0 bases at J, with 3 bases between the two ends. This CDR3 has 13 residues. In germline, CDR1 is KGHSH, CDR2 LQKENI. The DNA of the CDR3 is TGTGCCAGCTCACCTCATAGCAATCAGCCCCAGCATTTT. It translates to CASSPHSNQPQHF. The variable domain in full, with the rest retrieved from reference TRBV18 and TRBJ1-5, is NAGVMQNPRHLVRRRGQEARLRCSPMKGHSHVYWYRQLPEEGLKFMVYLQKENIIDESGMPKERFSAEFPKEGPSILRIQQVVRGDSAAYFCASSPHSNQPQHFGDGTRLSIL.

This chain joins TRBV20-1 and TRBJ1-2, with TRBD1 matching 9 bases. The CDR3 has 15 amino acids. V was pared by 7 bases and J by 2 bases, with 11 bases of the junction left unmatched. Germline CDR1 is DFQATT and CDR2 is SNEGSKA (reference sequence). The CDR3 region is CSVKWDRVGNYGYTF. CDR3 DNA: TGCAGTGTTAAGTGGGACAGGGTTGGGAACTATGGCTACACCTTC.

The table lists this clonotype with many counts. CDR3 DNA: TGTGCCAGCAGTTCGGGACGTCTTGAAGCTTTCTTT. It codes for CASSSGRLEAFF. The chain links TRBV12-3 or TRBV12-4 to TRBJ1-1; D possibly corresponds to TRBD1 (5 bases). V was pared by 4 bases and J by 7 bases, with 10 bases between. There are 12 residues in the CDR3.

This clonotype was detected ten times or more. The chain couples TRBV9 to TRBJ1-2, with 7 bases matching TRBD1. V dropped 0 bases and J dropped 4; count of bases not matched to a gene: 3. Germline CDR1 SGDLS, CDR2 YYNGEE. CDR3 length: 14 residues. The CDR3 sequence is CASSVGAGGYGYTF. The CDR3 DNA reads TGTGCCAGCAGCGTAGGCGCAGGGGGCTATGGCTACACCTTC.

This clonotype was seen repeatedly, ten times or more. DNA of the CDR3: TGTGCCAGCAGTCCCCATCAGGGGGCCAGCAATCAGCCCCAGCATTTT. It encodes CASSPHQGASNQPQHF. The chain employs TRBV6-2 or TRBV6-3 and TRBJ1-5; 8 bases are a match to TRBD1. Losses at the gene ends were 5 bases for V and 1 base for J; bases not matched to a gene: 7. CDR1 MNHEY and CDR2 SVGEGT come from the germline V gene. The CDR3 has 16 amino acids.

This clonotype was recorded many times. The chain employs TRBV5-1 and TRBJ2-3, with D unclear. Trimming shortened V by 0 bases and J by 0 bases, and 11 bases separated the two germline ends. The germline V gene encodes CDR1 SGHRS and CDR2 YFSETQ. This CDR3 contains 16 residues. The CDR3 loop is CASSLAALFSTDTQYF. The DNA of the CDR3 is TGCGCCAGCAGCTTGGCCGCCCTTTTTAGCACAGATACGCAGTATTTT.

This clonotype appeared a few times. The chain couples TRBV2 to TRBJ2-4; maybe TRBD2 (5 bases). Trimming pared 2 bases from V and 0 bases from J, leaving 17 bases between. Germline-derived CDR1 and CDR2 are SNHLY and FYNNEI. This CDR3 is built from 18 residues. The CDR3 sequence: CASSESRSIGLAKNIQYF. The CDR3 coding sequence is TGTGCCAGCAGTGAATCTCGGTCCATCGGACTAGCCAAAAACATTCAGTACTTC.

This clonotype has a count of ten or more. The J gene is TRBJ1-1, the V gene TRBV5-1; TRBD1 agrees at 7 bases. The CDR3 is made up of 17 amino acids. The germline V gene encodes CDR1 SGHRS and CDR2 YFSETQ. J lost 0 bases, V lost 2 bases, and 10 bases had no gene match. The DNA for the CDR3 is TGCGCCAGCAGCTTTTTGGGACAGAGCAAAATGAACACTGAAGCTTTCTTT. Amino acids: CASSFLGQSKMNTEAFF.